This passage covers 18 T cell receptor beta chains from one sample sequenced in a study of cytomegalovirus exposure and HLA in healthy donors. PCR primers comprised 60 Vbeta and 13 Jbeta primers. Sequenced by immunoSEQ multiplex PCR; TCRdb stores in-frame clones only, minus some. The table shows fewer than 200,000 clones, with about three quarters occurring only once. Sequenced input: PBMCs. The receptors come from a middle-aged woman in good health and CMV-seropositive.

This rearrangement joins TRBV5-1 to TRBJ2-2; TRBD2 agrees at 7 bases. The CDR3 totals 15 residues. Germline V gene sequence: CDR1 SGHRS, CDR2 YFSETQ. Trimming at V came to 4 bases and at J to 6 bases, leaving 9 bases not matched to a gene. The CDR3 coding sequence is TGCGCCAGCAGCCTTAGCGGGCCCCACGCCGGGGAGCTGTTTTTT. It specifies CASSLSGPHAGELFF.

The J gene is TRBJ2-2, the V gene TRBV5-6; D is undetermined. CDR1 is SGHDT, CDR2 YYEEEE, per germline. Trimming removed 0 bases from V and 2 bases from J, with 5 bases in between. This CDR3 region has 14 residues. CDR3 region: CASSLAYNTGELFF. The CDR3 DNA sequence: TGTGCCAGCAGCTTGGCCTACAACACCGGGGAGCTGTTTTTT.

J is TRBJ1-3 and V is TRBV7-9; unclear D gene. Germline loops: CDR1 SEHNR, CDR2 FQNEAQ (reference sequence). There are 12 residues in the CDR3. V lost 8 bases to trimming and J lost 8 bases, with 13 bases between them. CDR3 DNA: TGTGCCAGCCGATTTGGTGAGGACACCATATATTTT. This gives the protein CASRFGEDTIYF.

This chain connects TRBV4-3 to TRBJ2-1, with 8 bases fitting TRBD2. Per the germline V gene, CDR1 is LGHNA and CDR2 is YSLEER. The CDR3 extends over 15 amino acids. V gave up 3 bases and J gave up 8 bases; unmatched junction bases: 9. The CDR3 loop is CASSQSGSRVYEQFF. The DNA for the CDR3 is TGCGCCAGCAGCCAGAGCGGGAGCCGGGTCTATGAGCAGTTCTTC.

The V call is TRBV2, the J call TRBJ2-5, with 9 bases identical to TRBD1. CDR1 and CDR2 from the germline V gene are SNHLY and FYNNEI. The CDR3 is 13 residues long. V dropped 7 bases and J dropped 5; count of bases not matched to a gene: 5. CDR3 nucleotide sequence: TGTGCCAGCAATCGAGGACAGGGGGAGACCCAGTACTTC. As protein: CASNRGQGETQYF.

This chain uses TRBV19 with TRBJ2-7, with D possibly matching TRBD2 (6 bases). The CDR3 runs to 13 residues. CDR1 is LNHDA, CDR2 SQIVND, per germline (reference sequence). Trimming stripped 5 bases from V and 6 bases from J, with 14 bases between. CDR3 DNA sequence: TGTGCCAGTAGTCCCGTCCGGGGAGGCGAGCAGTACTTC. Translation: CASSPVRGGEQYF. Full variable domain (remainder filled in from reference TRBV19 and TRBJ2-7): DGGITQSPKYLFRKEGQNVTLSCEQNLNHDAMYWYRQDPGQGLRLIYYSQIVNDFQKGDIAEGYSVSREKKESFPLTVTSAQKNPTAFYLCASSPVRGGEQYFGPGTRLTVT.

The genes are TRBV6-6 and TRBJ1-2, with TRBD1 as a possible D gene (6 bases). Trimming took off 7 bases at V and 8 bases at J, with 14 bases between the two ends. Germline-derived CDR1 and CDR2 are MNHNY and SVGAGI (reference sequence). The CDR3 has 12 amino acids. CDR3 DNA sequence: TGTGCCAGCATCGGGGCGGGGGGCGGCTACACCTTC. Its translation: CASIGAGGGYTF.

The rearrangement joins TRBV27 to TRBJ2-7; 7 nucleotides match TRBD2. Trimming at V came to 6 bases and at J to 3 bases, leaving 8 bases not matched to a gene. CDR1 and CDR2 (germline): MNHEY, SMNVEV (reference sequence). This CDR3 is built from 14 residues. The CDR3 sequence is CASSPRREDYEQYF. CDR3 coding DNA: TGTGCCAGCAGCCCACGACGGGAGGACTACGAGCAGTACTTC.

In DNA, the CDR3 is TGCGCCAGCAGTCCAATCGATGGGCGGGATCCTAGCGGGAGGGGTGAGCAGTACTTC. Its translation is CASSPIDGRDPSGRGEQYF. V usage is TRBV23-1 and J usage is TRBJ2-7; 12 nucleotides agree with TRBD2. TRBV23-1 is assigned to the ORF class and has an uncertain function. The J segment lost 7 bases and the V segment lost 4 bases, leaving 20 bases of the junction unmatched. CDR3 length: 19 residues.

This chain joins TRBV20-1 and TRBJ1-1, with 8 bases matching TRBD1. J lost 8 bases, V lost 6 bases, and 5 bases had no gene match. The germline gives CDR1 DFQATT, CDR2 SNEGSKA (reference sequence). This CDR3 has 11 amino acids. CDR3 sequence: CSAVDRGEAFF. As DNA, the CDR3 is TGCAGTGCCGTCGACAGGGGAGAAGCTTTCTTT.

A single count supports this clone. The gene calls are TRBV21-1 and TRBJ2-3; the table's D call, TRBD2, has no DNA check behind it. TRBV21-1 is a recognized pseudogene. The CDR3 has 19 amino acids. CDR3 coding DNA: TGTGCCAGCAGCAGAGGACTAGCGGGGGGGAGAAATAGCACAGATACGCAGTATTTT. Translated, it gives CASSRGLAGGRNSTDTQYF.

This chain links TRBV6-5 with TRBJ2-5; possible D gene TRBD2, 6 bases. The assigned J gene may be wrong: the sequence end matches TRBJ2-7 better. CDR1 is MNHEY, CDR2 SVGAGI, per germline. CDR3 size: 13 residues. This CDR3 is CATRVGEALEQYF. The CDR3 region has the DNA TGTGCCACCCGCGTGGGGGAGGCCCTCGAGCAGTACTTC.

This chain connects TRBV14 to TRBJ2-7; 9 bases are a match to TRBD2. Trimming took 2 bases from V and 6 from J; bases not matched to a gene: 5. CDR3 length equals 14 residues. Germline V gene sequence: CDR1 SGHDN, CDR2 FVKESK. The CDR3 reads CASSQLLAGSEQYF. CDR3 DNA sequence: TGTGCCAGCAGCCAATTGCTAGCGGGATCCGAGCAGTACTTC.

In this sample, this clone turned up a few times. V and J are TRBV7-8 and TRBJ1-6; a weak D match, TRBD1 (5 bases). The CDR3 covers 15 residues. CDR1 is SGHVS, CDR2 FQNEAQ, per germline. Trimming left V 1 base short and J 4 bases short, with 8 bases between. The CDR3 loop reads CASSLGQSYNSPLHF. In DNA, the CDR3 is TGTGCCAGCAGCTTAGGACAGTCATATAATTCACCCCTCCACTTT.

The V call is TRBV19, the J call TRBJ2-7; 7 bases fit TRBD1. Germline-derived CDR1 and CDR2 are LNHDA and SQIVND (reference sequence). Unmatched junction bases numbered 8, after V lost 3 bases and J lost 0 bases. The CDR3 length is 16 residues. The DNA for the CDR3 is TGTGCCAGTAGTATCGCGGCAGGGGGAAGCTCCTACGAGCAGTACTTC. Translating gives CASSIAAGGSSYEQYF.

This clone was seen once. The V call is TRBV28, the J call TRBJ2-7, with 12 bases that match TRBD2. Germline V lookup: CDR1 MDHEN, CDR2 SYDVKM. The ends lost 4 bases at V and 3 bases at J; junction bases unmatched: 4. There are 15 residues in the CDR3. As DNA, the CDR3 is TGTGCCAGCAGTTCGACTAGCGGGGGAGACTACGAGCAGTACTTC. This encodes CASSSTSGGDYEQYF.

The J gene is TRBJ2-4, the V gene TRBV5-6; D gene ambiguous. The germline V gene has CDR1 SGHDT and CDR2 YYEEEE. CDR3 length equals 14 residues. With 4 bases removed from V and 0 bases from J, the gap between germline ends came to 8 bases. CDR3 bases: TGTGCCAGCAGCCCTATCGGAGCCAAAAACATTCAGTACTTC. This sequence encodes CASSPIGAKNIQYF.

This clone occurred once. For the CDR3, the DNA is TGTGCCAGCAGCGCCTCCCAGGGGGCAAGAAGAAACACCATATATTTT. Its translation is CASSASQGARRNTIYF. V usage is TRBV11-3 and J usage is TRBJ1-3, with 8 bases fitting TRBD1. Germline V gives CDR1 SGHNT, CDR2 YENEEA. The CDR3 extends over 16 amino acids. V lost 5 bases, J lost 5 bases, and 11 bases stayed unmatched.